This T cell receptor (beta chain) was sequenced during a study of tumor and adjacent non-tumor tissue in lung cancer. Across the whole study: The patients, 10 or so men and about 5 women, were roughly 30 to 76 with stage I to III disease. Findings and caveats of the study: Normal lung showed higher cumulative top 100 clone frequency than tumor.

TCRbeta libraries were built with three rounds of nested PCR, modified from ARM-PCR. One entry per CDR3 protein results from TCRdb running MiXCR on the multiplex PCR reads. Among roughly 200,000 distinct CDR3 sequences listed, about 76% were seen once. Germline CDR1 reads SGHNT; CDR2 reads YENEEA. CDR3 length: 15 amino acids. RNA was extracted from bulk tissue without any cell sorting. This clonotype has only one observation. Its antigen is still unknown. The junction differs from germline at one of its ends, possibly a read error. The rearrangement links TRBV11-3 to TRBJ2-1; D may be TRBD1 (7 bases). The sequence derives from a man between 60 and 75 years old with non-small cell lung cancer. Sequencing was performed on lung tumor tissue. CDR3 bases: TGTGCCAGCAGTTTAGGCAGGGGGACTTACAATGAGCAGTTTTTC. Encoded protein: CASSLGRGTYNEQFF.